The 25 T cell receptor beta chains listed next were all sequenced from one sample in a study of cytomegalovirus exposure and HLA in healthy donors. The assay was immunoSEQ multiplex PCR, and TCRdb's table has in-frame clones only and misses some. The sample gives 60,000 or so clones, about 88% of which show up once; more than 1% is in the top ten. Material for sequencing was PBMCs. Source of these receptors: a man in his late teens or twenties in good health and CMV-seronegative.

The rearrangement links TRBV6-1 to TRBJ2-1, with D perhaps matching TRBD2 (5 bases). With 6 bases removed from V and 6 bases from J, the gap between germline ends came to 12 bases. Per the germline V gene, CDR1 is MNHNS and CDR2 is SASEGT. This CDR3 has 13 residues. CDR3 DNA: TGTGCCAGCAGGGGAGACGCGCCCAATGAGCAGTTCTTC. Encoded protein: CASRGDAPNEQFF.

The genes are TRBV28 and TRBJ2-3; 7 nucleotides agree with TRBD2. The J segment lost 0 bases and the V segment lost 3 bases, leaving 18 bases of the junction unmatched. The germline V gene has CDR1 MDHEN and CDR2 SYDVKM. This CDR3 spans 20 amino acids. CDR3 sequence: CASSFAYPTSRTRSTDTQYF. The CDR3 bases are TGTGCCAGCAGTTTTGCTTACCCAACCTCGAGGACTAGGAGCACAGATACGCAGTATTTT. The full variable domain, its missing parts supplied by reference TRBV28 and TRBJ2-3, is DVKVTQSSRYLVKRTGEKVFLECVQDMDHENMFWYRQDPGLGLRLIYFSYDVKMKEKGDIPEGYSVSREKKERFSLILESASTNQTSMYLCASSFAYPTSRTRSTDTQYFGPGTRLTVL.

The chain combines TRBV28 with TRBJ2-1; D possibly corresponds to TRBD2 (6 bases). The CDR3 totals 15 residues. The germline V gene encodes CDR1 MDHEN and CDR2 SYDVKM. Trimming stripped 6 bases from V and 2 bases from J, with 14 bases between. CDR3 in amino acids: CASSYGTGTYNEQFF. CDR3 in DNA: TGTGCCAGCAGCTACGGGACTGGTACCTACAATGAGCAGTTCTTC.

The chain carries TRBV7-9 and TRBJ2-5; 8 bases align to TRBD2. The CDR3 consists of 16 residues. Germline-derived CDR1 and CDR2 are SEHNR and FQNEAQ (reference sequence). Trimming took 4 bases from V and 5 from J; bases not matched to a gene: 12. The CDR3 sequence: CASSWPTTPGGETQYF. CDR3 DNA sequence: TGTGCCAGCAGCTGGCCGACTACCCCGGGAGGGGAGACCCAGTACTTC.

The chain links TRBV6-5 to TRBJ1-4; 8 nucleotides match TRBD1. V lost 5 bases, J lost 5 bases, and 7 bases stayed unmatched. Germline loops: CDR1 MNHEY, CDR2 SVGAGI. This CDR3 comprises 15 residues. CDR3 sequence reads: CASSTGTGLNEKLFF. The CDR3 coding sequence is TGTGCCAGCAGTACCGGGACAGGCCTCAATGAAAAACTGTTTTTT.

The rearrangement links TRBV5-4 to TRBJ2-7; the D gene is possibly TRBD2 (6 bases). The V end lost 0 bases, the J end lost 2 bases, and 12 bases lay between the germline ends. Germline CDR1 SGHNT, CDR2 YYREEE (reference sequence). This CDR3 is 15 amino acids long. DNA of the CDR3: TGTGCCAGCAGCTTGGCTAGGGAGGCTCCCTACGAGCAGTACTTC. It is translated as CASSLAREAPYEQYF.

The rearrangement joins TRBV5-5 to TRBJ1-2; D is uncertain. The CDR3 has 14 amino acids. Germline CDR1 and CDR2: SGHKS and YYEKEE (reference sequence). V dropped 4 bases and J dropped 5 bases, with 15 bases sitting between them. The CDR3 sequence: CASSPGIAQYGYTF. The CDR3 nucleotides read TGTGCCAGCAGCCCCGGGATCGCTCAATATGGCTACACCTTC.

The V call is TRBV28, the J call TRBJ2-1; 7 positions match TRBD2. The ends lost 4 bases at V and 5 bases at J; junction bases unmatched: 11. The CDR3 is made up of 16 amino acids. The germline CDR1 and CDR2 sequences are MDHEN and SYDVKM. The CDR3 region has the DNA TGTGCCAGCAGTTACCAGGGACTAACGGAAAACAATGAGCAGTTCTTC. Translation gives CASSYQGLTENNEQFF.

The chain combines TRBV7-6 with TRBJ2-7; TRBD2 matches at 10 bases. Per germline, CDR1 SGHVS and CDR2 FNYEAQ. V dropped 3 bases and J dropped 3; count of bases not matched to a gene: 5. CDR3 length equals 15 residues. The CDR3 here is CASSFGTSENYEQYF. The CDR3 nucleotides read TGTGCCAGCAGCTTCGGGACTAGCGAAAACTACGAGCAGTACTTC. The variable domain in full, with the rest retrieved from reference TRBV7-6 and TRBJ2-7, is GAGVSQSPRYKVTKRGQDVALRCDPISGHVSLYWYRQALGQGPEFLTYFNYEAQQDKSGLPNDRFSAERPEGSISTLTIQRTEQRDSAMYRCASSFGTSENYEQYFGPGTRLTVT.

For this clone: A read error may produce the germline difference seen at one junction end. The chain uses TRBV7-7 and TRBJ2-7; 11 bases agree with TRBD1. The germline CDR1 and CDR2 sequences are SSHAT and FNYEAQ (reference sequence). CDR3 length: 15 residues. The CDR3 protein is CASSLGTGGPYEQYF. CDR3 DNA sequence: TGTGCTAGCAGCTTAGGGACAGGGGGACCTTACGAGCAGTACTTC. Full variable domain (remainder filled in from reference TRBV7-7 and TRBJ2-7): GAGVSQSPRYKVTKRGQDVTLRCDPISSHATLYWYQQALGQGPEFLTYFNYEAQPDKSGLPSDRFSAERPEGSISTLTIQRTEQRDSAMYRCASSLGTGGPYEQYFGPGTRLTVT.

In DNA form, the CDR3 reads TGTGCCAGCAGTCTAGACTTCTCCTACGAGCAGTACTTC. It codes for CASSLDFSYEQYF. The V gene is TRBV14, the J gene TRBJ2-7; no firm D call. Trimming stripped 6 bases from V and 0 bases from J, with 9 bases between. The CDR3 runs 13 residues. Germline V gene sequence: CDR1 SGHDN, CDR2 FVKESK.

The chain couples TRBV2 to TRBJ2-7, with 11 nucleotides matching TRBD2. The CDR3 has 16 amino acids. The J segment lost 2 bases and the V segment lost 3 bases, leaving 6 bases of the junction unmatched. Germline V gene lookup returns CDR1 SNHLY and CDR2 FYNNEI. The chain's CDR3 is CASSDSLAGGPYEQYF. As DNA, the CDR3 is TGTGCCAGCAGTGATTCGCTAGCGGGAGGCCCCTACGAGCAGTACTTC.

This chain joins TRBV7-2 and TRBJ2-7; TRBD2 is a possible D gene (5 bases). V shed 5 bases and J shed 3 bases, with 8 bases lying between them. The CDR3 sequence is 12 residues long. In germline, CDR1 is SGHTA, CDR2 FQGNSA. The CDR3 protein is CASSPGNYEQYF. DNA of the CDR3: TGTGCCAGCAGCCCCGGGAACTACGAGCAGTACTTC.

This chain links TRBV7-6 with TRBJ2-1; the D is unclear. The CDR3 runs 13 residues. Trimming cost V 1 base and J 8 bases, with 9 bases left between them. From germline, CDR1 is SGHVS and CDR2 FNYEAQ. The CDR3 region has the DNA TGTGCCAGCAGCTTAGGAGTTCGCTATGAGCAGTTCTTC. Protein product: CASSLGVRYEQFF.

The CDR3 nucleotides read TGTGCCAGCAGCTTGCCTAGCGGGATATACAATGAGCAGTTCTTC. This codes for CASSLPSGIYNEQFF. This rearrangement joins TRBV5-5 to TRBJ2-1; 9 nucleotides agree with TRBD2. Germline assignment: CDR1 SGHKS and CDR2 YYEKEE (reference sequence). The V and J ends lost 1 base and 4 bases, in that order; junction bases with no gene match: 3. CDR3 size: 15 residues.

This chain connects TRBV4-1 to TRBJ1-1; D might be TRBD1 (6 bases). Germline V gene sequence: CDR1 MGHRA, CDR2 YSYEKL. The CDR3 contains 15 residues. V was trimmed by 1 base and J by 4 bases, leaving 13 bases between them. CDR3 nucleotide sequence: TGCGCCAGCAGCCAAGGACAGGCGTTTAGCACTGAAGCTTTCTTT. It specifies CASSQGQAFSTEAFF.

This rearrangement joins TRBV7-8 to TRBJ2-2; 7 nucleotides match TRBD1. Germline assignment: CDR1 SGHVS and CDR2 FQNEAQ. V lost 4 bases and J lost 1; bases outside the gene matches: 6. CDR3 length: 16 residues. The CDR3 reads CASSSRRTGNTGELFF. CDR3 coding DNA: TGTGCCAGCAGCTCTAGGAGGACAGGGAACACCGGGGAGCTGTTTTTT. Drawing the rest from reference TRBV7-8 and TRBJ2-2, the complete variable domain is GAGVSQSPRYKVAKRGQDVALRCDPISGHVSLFWYQQALGQGPEFLTYFQNEAQLDKSGLPSDRFFAERPEGSVSTLKIQRTQQEDSAVYLCASSSRRTGNTGELFFGEGSRLTVL.

This chain uses TRBV4-1 with TRBJ2-7; 7 positions agree with TRBD2. Per the germline V gene, CDR1 is MGHRA and CDR2 is YSYEKL. This CDR3 is built from 16 residues. V was clipped by 0 bases and J by 2 bases; unmatched bases: 7. The CDR3 loop is CASSQDWTRVTYEQYF. CDR3 in DNA: TGCGCCAGCAGCCAAGACTGGACTAGGGTAACCTACGAGCAGTACTTC.

This clone has more than one count but fewer than ten. CDR3 sequence reads: CASSLQGNQPQHF. CDR3 in DNA: TGTGCCAGCAGTTTACAGGGGAATCAGCCCCAGCATTTT. The genes are TRBV28 and TRBJ1-5; D is perhaps TRBD1 (6 bases). The CDR3 is 13 residues long. V shed 2 bases and J shed 4 bases, with 6 bases lying between them. Per the germline V gene, CDR1 is MDHEN and CDR2 is SYDVKM. The entire variable domain, with the rest obtained from reference TRBV28 and TRBJ1-5, is as follows: DVKVTQSSRYLVKRTGEKVFLECVQDMDHENMFWYRQDPGLGLRLIYFSYDVKMKEKGDIPEGYSVSREKKERFSLILESASTNQTSMYLCASSLQGNQPQHFGDGTRLSIL.

In its sample, this clone was seen once. V and J are TRBV27 and TRBJ1-1; 7 nucleotides line up with TRBD1. CDR3 length: 15 amino acids. CDR1 is MNHEY, CDR2 SMNVEV, per germline (reference sequence). V dropped 5 bases and J dropped 0; count of bases not matched to a gene: 6. The CDR3 sequence: CASSRTGLMNTEAFF. CDR3 in DNA: TGTGCCAGCAGTCGGACAGGTCTAATGAACACTGAAGCTTTCTTT.

V is TRBV7-9 and J is TRBJ2-2; D is unresolved. Trimming cost V 8 bases and J 4 bases, with 14 bases left between them. Germline CDR1 is SEHNR and CDR2 is FQNEAQ (reference sequence). This CDR3 has 14 residues. In nucleotides, the CDR3 is TGTGCCAGCCATGAATTTAGTGGCACCGGGGAGCTGTTTTTT. Translating it yields CASHEFSGTGELFF.

This clone was seen once. CDR3 coding DNA: TGTGCCAGCAGCTCCGGACTAGCGGGAGGTTCCGATGAGCAGTTCTTC. This gives the protein CASSSGLAGGSDEQFF. The chain links TRBV11-2 to TRBJ2-1, with 14 bases lining up with TRBD2. Germline CDR1 is SGHAT and CDR2 is FQNNGV. J was trimmed by 8 bases and V by 4 bases; bases with no gene match: 7. This CDR3 has 16 amino acids.

The chain couples TRBV19 to TRBJ1-1, with a possible D match to TRBD1 (6 bases). V was clipped by 0 bases and J by 2 bases, with 10 bases between them. The CDR3 is 15 residues long. Germline V gene data show CDR1 as LNHDA and CDR2 as SQIVND (reference sequence). The CDR3 reads CASSIDAGANTEAFF. CDR3 coding DNA: TGTGCCAGTAGTATAGATGCGGGGGCCAACACTGAAGCTTTCTTT.

The chain carries TRBV4-2 and TRBJ2-3, with 10 bases fitting TRBD2. The CDR3 has 15 residues. V gave up 0 bases and J gave up 4 bases; unmatched junction bases: 1. In germline, CDR1 is LGHNA, CDR2 YNFKEQ. DNA of the CDR3: TGTGCCAGCAGCCAAGATCTAGCGGGAGCAGATACGCAGTATTTT. Encoded protein: CASSQDLAGADTQYF.

This clone was seen once. The chain carries TRBV13 and TRBJ2-3; TRBD2 aligns across 13 bases. J gave up 5 bases and V 3 bases, and 14 bases lay outside the gene matches. The CDR3 spans 19 residues. Germline CDR1 is PRHDT and CDR2 is FYEKMQ (reference sequence). CDR3 nucleotide sequence: TGTGCCAGCAGCTTGTTTGCGGCTACTAGCGGGAGGGCCAGAGATACGCAGTATTTT. This encodes CASSLFAATSGRARDTQYF.